This section outlines one TCR beta chain sequence together with its context. This entry is derived from a study of blood T cell repertoires in COVID-19. Study details: The origin of the acute and convalescent COVID-19 samples was the United States, Italy and Spain. T cells, B-cell-depleted T cells, or PBMCs supplied cDNA or gDNA.

Original methodology: Scientists estimated how many nucleated cells there were by amplifying reference gene primers. This table comes from immunoSEQ multiplex PCR, and its TCRdb copy is limited to in-frame clones, with some not included. V and J calls and clone size are copied from that table; D and trimming were computed from the DNA. In the table there are fewer than 350,000 clones, 81% of which are singletons. This CDR3 is 16 amino acids long. J lost 5 bases, V lost 1 base, and 11 bases had no gene match. CDR1 and CDR2 (germline): SGHKS, YYEKEE (reference sequence). V is TRBV5-5 and J is TRBJ2-7; 8 bases are shared with TRBD1. The specimen was peripheral blood. This TCR derives from an older woman with active or convalescent COVID-19. CDR3 sequence reads: CASSLIRFRGPHEQYF. The CDR3 nucleotides read TGTGCCAGCAGCTTGATACGGTTCAGGGGGCCACACGAGCAGTACTTC.